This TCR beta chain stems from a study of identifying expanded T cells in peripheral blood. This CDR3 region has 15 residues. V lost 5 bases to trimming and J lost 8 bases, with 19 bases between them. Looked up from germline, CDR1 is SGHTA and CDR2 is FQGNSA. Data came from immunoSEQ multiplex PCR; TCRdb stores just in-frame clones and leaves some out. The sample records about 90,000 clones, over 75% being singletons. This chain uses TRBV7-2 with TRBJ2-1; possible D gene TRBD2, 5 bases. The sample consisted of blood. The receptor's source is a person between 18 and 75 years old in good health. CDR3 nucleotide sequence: TGTGCCAGCAGCGCACGCCAGAGAGGGATGCATGAGCAGTTCTTC. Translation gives CASSARQRGMHEQFF.